A single sample is the source of the 8 T cell receptor beta chains below, sequenced in a study of a mutant IDH1 vaccine in newly diagnosed glioma. The repertoire was sequenced with immunoSEQ multiplex PCR; TCRdb's copy has only in-frame clones and lacks some. The sample lists about 16,000 clones; around 91% were seen once. Regarding time point: baseline, week 1 (first vaccination visit). Indicated treatment: pre-vaccination baseline after standard-of-care therapy. Sequenced here: PBMCs, sampled from a glioma patient treated with radiotherapy, temozolomide or both. These receptors were taken from a woman between 40 and 50 years old with glioma. Some clones in this sample may be carry-over from other donors' samples.

The CDR3 bases are TGTGCCAGCAGCTCTAAATCCGCTAGCGGACCCCAAGAGACCCAGTACTTC. Protein sequence: CASSSKSASGPQETQYF. This chain uses TRBV12-1 with TRBJ2-5; TRBD2 is taken as the D call from the table, unchecked against the DNA. TRBV12-1 is termed a pseudogene. The CDR3 runs to 17 residues.

The sample holds a few counts of this clone. The V call is TRBV27, the J call TRBJ1-2; TRBD1 aligns across 8 bases. The CDR3 is 13 amino acids. Germline V CDR1 and CDR2: MNHEY, SMNVEV (reference sequence). CDR3 sequence reads: CPEDRDRVYGYTF. The DNA of the CDR3 is TGTCCCGAGGACAGGGATCGGGTGTATGGCTACACCTTC.

J is TRBJ2-7 and V is TRBV5-1; D remains unclear. This CDR3 region has 13 residues. Deletions cut 0 bases from V and 8 bases from J, with 12 bases between. CDR1 and CDR2 from the germline V gene are SGHRS and YFSETQ. DNA of the CDR3: TGCGCCAGCAGCTTGGAGGGCGGTCTTAAGCAGTACTTC. It is translated as CASSLEGGLKQYF.

This chain uses TRBV2 with TRBJ2-2, with TRBD1 matching over 9 bases. Per the germline V gene, CDR1 is SNHLY and CDR2 is FYNNEI. J lost 4 bases, V lost 4 bases, and 10 bases had no gene match. This CDR3 spans 17 amino acids. CDR3 protein: CASSAHGTGRGTGELFF. CDR3 bases: TGTGCCAGCAGTGCCCACGGGACAGGGCGCGGCACCGGGGAGCTGTTTTTT.

This sequence joins TRBV7-9 and TRBJ1-1; D is possibly TRBD1 (6 bases). The ends were cut back, 6 bases at V and 3 bases at J, with 17 bases in the middle. Germline lookup yields CDR1 SEHNR and CDR2 FQNEAQ (reference sequence). The CDR3 length is 15 residues. The CDR3, as DNA: TGTGCCAGCAGACAAACAAGGGGGGAACACACTGAAGCTTTCTTT. Its protein product is CASRQTRGEHTEAFF. Combining the CDR3 with reference TRBV7-9 and TRBJ1-1 gives the whole variable domain DTGVSQNPRHKITKRGQNVTFRCDPISEHNRLYWYRQTLGQGPEFLTYFQNEAQLEKSRLLSDRFSAERPKGSFSTLEIQRTEQGDSAMYLCASRQTRGEHTEAFFGQGTRLTVV.

The CDR3: CASSYDERSPLHF. CDR3 bases: TGTGCCAGCAGTTACGATGAGAGGTCACCCCTCCACTTT. The chain links TRBV6-6 to TRBJ1-6, with D unclear. Germline-derived CDR1 and CDR2 are MNHNY and SVGAGI (reference sequence). This CDR3 region has 13 residues. The V end was cut by 2 bases, the J end by 10 bases, with 9 bases between.

This clone was detected once. The chain has TRBV27 and TRBJ1-1; D remains ambiguous. CDR1 is MNHEY, CDR2 SMNVEV, per germline (reference sequence). This CDR3 has 14 amino acids. V was shortened by 6 bases and J by 4 bases, with 15 bases between the two germline ends. Here the CDR3 reads CASRRSAPGTEAFF. CDR3 DNA sequence: TGTGCCAGCAGGAGGTCGGCGCCGGGCACTGAAGCTTTCTTT.

The chain joins TRBV29-1 to TRBJ2-1; 7 bases map to TRBD2. CDR1 is SQVTM, CDR2 ANQGSEA, per germline. V was clipped by 4 bases and J by 7 bases; unmatched bases: 10. The CDR3 is 14 amino acids. CDR3: CSVGGGLLGNEQFF. CDR3 sequence (DNA): TGCAGCGTTGGGGGGGGTCTACTGGGAAATGAGCAGTTCTTC.